This T cell receptor beta chain was recorded in a study of PD-1 blockade in classical Hodgkin lymphoma. The assay was immunoSEQ multiplex PCR, and TCRdb's table has in-frame clones only and misses some. The sample has around 92,000 clones; nearly 85% are singletons. With regard to this clone: What it binds is unknown.

The time point was: cycle 4 day 1 (C4D1), after around six weeks of nivolumab. Every patient had relapsed following autologous stem cell transplantation, and cohorts differed in brentuximab vedotin exposure. Complete response, partial response or progressive disease were the best responses. The CDR3 runs 14 residues. Deletions cut 5 bases from V and 3 bases from J, with 13 bases between. Germline CDR1 is MNHEY and CDR2 is SMNVEV (reference sequence). Study outcomes and limitations: Compared with healthy donors, newly diagnosed patients reportedly showed lower baseline TCR diversity.

The genes are TRBV27 and TRBJ1-2; TRBD1 might be the D (6 bases). This clonotype originated in a human donor with classical Hodgkin lymphoma. The source material was peripheral blood mononuclear cells (PBMCs), sampled before the fourth cycle of nivolumab. Here the CDR3 reads CASSTLDSYYGYTF. The CDR3 region has the DNA TGTGCCAGCAGTACACTGGACAGTTACTATGGCTACACCTTC.